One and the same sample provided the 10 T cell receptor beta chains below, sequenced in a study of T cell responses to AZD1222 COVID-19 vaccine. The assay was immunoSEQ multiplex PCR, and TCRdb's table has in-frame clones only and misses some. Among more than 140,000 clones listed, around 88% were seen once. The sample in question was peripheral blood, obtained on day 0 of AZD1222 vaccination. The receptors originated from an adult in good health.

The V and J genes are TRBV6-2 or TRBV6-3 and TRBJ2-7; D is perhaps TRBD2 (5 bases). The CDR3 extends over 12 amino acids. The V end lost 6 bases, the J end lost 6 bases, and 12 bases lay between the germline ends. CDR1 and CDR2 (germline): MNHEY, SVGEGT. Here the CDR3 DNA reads TGTGCCAGCAGCCGGACTGCCGGCGAGCAGTACTTC. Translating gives CASSRTAGEQYF.

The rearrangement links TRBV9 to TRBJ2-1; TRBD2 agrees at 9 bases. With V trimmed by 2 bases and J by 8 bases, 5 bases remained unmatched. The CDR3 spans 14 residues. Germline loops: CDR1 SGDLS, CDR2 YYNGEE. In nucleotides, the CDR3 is TGTGCCAGCAGCGTCGGCGGGAGGGCCCATGAGCAGTTCTTC. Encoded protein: CASSVGGRAHEQFF.

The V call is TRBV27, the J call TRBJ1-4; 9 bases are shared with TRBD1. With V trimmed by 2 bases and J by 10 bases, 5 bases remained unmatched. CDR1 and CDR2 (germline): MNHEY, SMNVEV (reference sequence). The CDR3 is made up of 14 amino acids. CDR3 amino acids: CASSLVQGAGKLFF. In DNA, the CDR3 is TGTGCCAGCAGTTTAGTACAGGGGGCAGGAAAACTGTTTTTT.

The CDR3 spells CASSSQGATNEKLFF. The CDR3 DNA reads as TGTGCCAGCAGCTCCCAGGGGGCAACTAATGAAAAACTGTTTTTT. The chain is built from TRBV11-3 and TRBJ1-4; TRBD1 agrees at 7 bases. CDR1 is SGHNT, CDR2 YENEEA, per germline. V trimming: 4 bases; J trimming: 0 bases; junction bases outside the gene matches: 2. This CDR3 is 15 amino acids long.

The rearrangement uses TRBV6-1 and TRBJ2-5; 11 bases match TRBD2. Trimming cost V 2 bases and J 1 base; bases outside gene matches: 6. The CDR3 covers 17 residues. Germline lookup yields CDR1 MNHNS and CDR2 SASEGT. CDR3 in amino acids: CASSERASGRTQETQYF. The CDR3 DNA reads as TGTGCCAGCAGTGAACGGGCTAGCGGGAGGACCCAAGAGACCCAGTACTTC.

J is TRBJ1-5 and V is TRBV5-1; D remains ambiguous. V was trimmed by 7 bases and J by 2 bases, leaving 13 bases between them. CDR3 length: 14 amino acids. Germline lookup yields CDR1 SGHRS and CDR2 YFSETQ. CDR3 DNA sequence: TGCGCCAGCGGAACAGTCAAAGGCAATCAGCCCCAGCATTTT. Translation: CASGTVKGNQPQHF.

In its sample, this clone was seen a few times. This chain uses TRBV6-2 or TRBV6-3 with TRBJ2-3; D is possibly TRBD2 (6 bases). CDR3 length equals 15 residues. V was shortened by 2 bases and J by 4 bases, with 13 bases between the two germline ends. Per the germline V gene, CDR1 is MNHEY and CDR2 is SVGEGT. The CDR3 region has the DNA TGTGCCAGCAGTTACACGGGAGTCCCCGCAGATACGCAGTATTTT. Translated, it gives CASSYTGVPADTQYF.

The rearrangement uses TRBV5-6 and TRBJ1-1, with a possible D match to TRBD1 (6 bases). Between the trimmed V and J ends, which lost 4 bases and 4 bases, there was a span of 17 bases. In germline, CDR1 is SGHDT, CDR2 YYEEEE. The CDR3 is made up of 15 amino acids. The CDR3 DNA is TGTGCCAGCAGCAGGCAGGACAGATGGGGCACTGAAGCTTTCTTT. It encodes CASSRQDRWGTEAFF.

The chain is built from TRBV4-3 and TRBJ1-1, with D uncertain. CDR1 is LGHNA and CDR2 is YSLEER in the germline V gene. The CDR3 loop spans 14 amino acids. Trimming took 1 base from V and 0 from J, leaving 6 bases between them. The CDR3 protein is CASSQGGLNTEAFF. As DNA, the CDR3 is TGCGCCAGCAGCCAAGGAGGGTTGAACACTGAAGCTTTCTTT.

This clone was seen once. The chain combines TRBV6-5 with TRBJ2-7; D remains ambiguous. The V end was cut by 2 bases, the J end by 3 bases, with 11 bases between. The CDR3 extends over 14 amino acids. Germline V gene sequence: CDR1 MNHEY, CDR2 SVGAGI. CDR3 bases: TGTGCCAGCAGTTACCTGGGCCAGGTCTACGAGCAGTACTTC. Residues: CASSYLGQVYEQYF.